This passage covers 9 T cell receptor beta chains from one sample sequenced in a study of neoadjuvant anti-PD-1 for oral cavity cancer. The time point was: after neoadjuvant nivolumab, at surgical resection. The data were produced by immunoSEQ multiplex PCR, yet TCRdb's version contains in-frame clones alone and is incomplete. The sample includes tens of thousands of clones, 35% to 45% of them seen just once. The source material was tumor tissue, sampled after nivolumab (anti-PD-1) treatment. These TCRs come from a person between 40 and 79 years old with oral cavity squamous cell carcinoma.

The chain uses TRBV11-2 and TRBJ1-3; the D is unclear. The V and J ends lost 0 bases and 8 bases respectively, with 8 bases between them. The CDR3 has 13 amino acids. The germline V gene encodes CDR1 SGHAT and CDR2 FQNNGV. The DNA for the CDR3 is TGTGCCAGCAGCTTAGAATCAGGTGACACCATATATTTT. Protein: CASSLESGDTIYF.

Many counts were recorded for this clone. The gene calls are TRBV5-1 and TRBJ2-7, with D unclear. CDR3 length: 17 amino acids. Germline V gives CDR1 SGHRS, CDR2 YFSETQ. The V and J ends lost 7 bases and 0 bases respectively, with 23 bases between them. The CDR3 region is CASSPALQSTSSYEQYF. Written as DNA, the CDR3 is TGCGCCAGCTCCCCGGCTCTACAGAGCACCTCCTCCTACGAGCAGTACTTC.

This CDR3 is CASSFGGGWDTEAFF. The CDR3 DNA sequence: TGTGCCAGCAGCTTTGGCGGGGGATGGGACACTGAAGCTTTCTTT. The rearrangement joins TRBV7-9 to TRBJ1-1, with a tentative D call TRBD1 (5 bases). The length of the CDR3 is 15 residues. The germline V gene encodes CDR1 SEHNR and CDR2 FQNEAQ (reference sequence). V dropped 3 bases and J dropped 3 bases, with 14 bases sitting between them.

The chain is built from TRBV10-3 and TRBJ2-1, with 11 bases aligning to TRBD1. Looked up from germline, CDR1 is ENHRY and CDR2 is SYGVKD. The CDR3 length is 17 residues. The trim removed 0 bases at V and 5 bases at J, leaving 6 bases unmatched. The CDR3: CAISESMDRGRNNEQFF. The CDR3, as DNA: TGTGCCATCAGTGAGTCAATGGACAGGGGGCGCAACAATGAGCAGTTCTTC.

This chain connects TRBV30 to TRBJ1-1; D is undetermined. Between the trimmed V and J ends, which lost 2 bases and 2 bases, there was a span of 3 bases. CDR3 length: 11 residues. CDR1 GTSNPN and CDR2 SVGIG come from the germline V gene (reference sequence). The CDR3 sequence: CAWSINTEAFF. CDR3 nucleotides: TGTGCCTGGAGTATCAACACTGAAGCTTTCTTT. The variable domain in full, with the rest retrieved from reference TRBV30 and TRBJ1-1, is SQTIHQWPATLVQPVGSPLSLECTVEGTSNPNLYWYRQAAGRGLQLLFYSVGIGQISSEVPQNLSASRPQDRQFILSSKKLLLSDSGFYLCAWSINTEAFFGQGTRLTVV.

The CDR3: CATTNSGTYEQYF. The CDR3 DNA follows: TGTGCCACCACGAACAGCGGGACCTACGAGCAGTACTTC. The chain recombines TRBV6-5 with TRBJ2-7, with 7 bases identical to TRBD2. The CDR3 length is 13 residues. Germline V gives CDR1 MNHEY, CDR2 SVGAGI. V was clipped by 10 bases and J by 2 bases; unmatched bases: 8.

The chain is built from TRBV5-1 and TRBJ2-7; tentatively, D is TRBD2 (7 bases). Germline V gene sequence: CDR1 SGHRS, CDR2 YFSETQ. V was trimmed by 2 bases and J by 2 bases, leaving 14 bases between them. There are 15 residues in the CDR3. The CDR3 DNA reads as TGCGCCAGCAGCTTAGCGGGCGGGGGCACCTACGAGCAGTACTTC. Translated, it gives CASSLAGGGTYEQYF.

The chain employs TRBV28 and TRBJ1-5; D may be TRBD1 (6 bases). Trimming removed 2 bases from V and 2 bases from J, with 10 bases in between. This CDR3 has 15 amino acids. The germline CDR1 and CDR2 sequences are MDHEN and SYDVKM. CDR3 in amino acids: CASSLQGTGNQPQHF. The CDR3 DNA follows: TGTGCCAGCAGTTTACAGGGGACGGGCAATCAGCCCCAGCATTTT.

This clone has a count of ten or more. This chain connects TRBV7-9 to TRBJ2-2; 9 bases are a match to TRBD2. The CDR3 has 15 residues. Germline CDR1 reads SEHNR; CDR2 reads FQNEAQ (reference sequence). J gave up 5 bases and V 3 bases, and 4 bases lay outside the gene matches. CDR3 nucleotide sequence: TGTGCCAGCAGCTTGAGTCTAGCGGGGACCGGGGAGCTGTTTTTT. It translates to CASSLSLAGTGELFF.